Listed below are T cell receptor beta chains from one sample, sequenced in a study of control samples from healthy donors and cancer patients. Sequenced by immunoSEQ multiplex PCR; TCRdb stores in-frame clones only, minus some. Listed are fewer than 200,000 clones; around 2% falls within the top ten. Sequencing input: blood. These receptors originate from a woman in her 30s in good health. CDR3s include the opening cysteine and the closing phenylalanine or tryptophan. The D gene is left open where the match is weak.

>.|TRBV28|TRBJ1-6
TGTGCCAGCGGGTCCGCCAGTTCACCCCTCCACTTT
CASGSASSPLHF
>.|TRBV18|TRBJ1-1
TGTGCCAGCTCACCACCGATGTACACTGAAGCTTTCTTT
CASSPPMYTEAFF
>.|TRBV18|TRBJ1-1
TGTGCCAGCTCACCAGGGGGAAGAAACACTGAAGCTTTCTTT
CASSPGGRNTEAFF
>.|TRBV6-6|TRBJ1-5
TGTGCCAGCAGTTCGGACAGCTATAGCAATCAGCCCCAGCATTTT
CASSSDSYSNQPQHF
>.|TRBV19|TRBJ2-5
TGTGCCAGTAGTCGGACATTACAAGAGACCCAGTACTTC
CASSRTLQETQYF
>.|TRBV21-1|TRBJ2-3
TGTGCCAGCAGCAAAAAAAGCCCAGAGACAGGGGGCGGGAATTTT
CASSKKSPETGGGNF
>TRBD2|TRBV5-5|TRBJ2-3
TGTGCCAGCAGCGACGGACTAGAGGGAGATACGCAGTATTTT
CASSDGLEGDTQYF
>TRBD1|TRBV10-1|TRBJ1-5
TGCGCCAGCAGTGATACCGGGACAGGGAAGGAGCCCCAGCATTTT
CASSDTGTGKEPQHF
>TRBD1|TRBV18|TRBJ1-5
TGTGCCAGCTCACCCGGGACAGGGGAGGACCAGCCCCAGCATTTT
CASSPGTGEDQPQHF
>TRBD2|TRBV2|TRBJ2-3
TGTGCCAGCAGTGCTAGCGGGAGCACAGATACGCAGTATTTT
CASSASGSTDTQYF
>TRBD2|TRBV6-2/TRBV6-3|TRBJ2-3
TGTGCCAGCAGTTACTCGACAGCGGGGGCCGGCACAGATACGCAGTATTTT
CASSYSTAGAGTDTQYF
>.|TRBV6-1|TRBJ2-7
TGTGCCAGCAGTGACATCTCCTACGAGCAGTACTTC
CASSDISYEQYF
>.|TRBV5-1|TRBJ2-1
TGCGCCAGCAGCCAAGGGGGATTTCAGTTCTTC
CASSQGGFQFF
>.|TRBV19|TRBJ1-5
TGTGCCAGTAGTATAGTTGGAGAGGGCAATCAGCCCCAGCATTTT
CASSIVGEGNQPQHF
>TRBD1|TRBV29-1|TRBJ2-7
TGCAGCGTTGAGGGGCCGAGTGCAGGGGGCAACGAGCAGTACTTC
CSVEGPSAGGNEQYF
>.|TRBV2|TRBJ1-1
TGTGCCAGCAGTGGGTGGGGAGGTGAAGCTTTCTTT
CASSGWGGEAFF
>.|TRBV9|TRBJ2-2
TGTGCCAGCAGTCAGGGAGCAAGTAACACCGGGGAGCTGTTTTTT
CASSQGASNTGELFF
>.|TRBV12-3/TRBV12-4|TRBJ2-6
TGTGCCAGCAGTTTCACTGGGGCCAACGTCCTGACTTTC
CASSFTGANVLTF
>TRBD1|TRBV9|TRBJ1-6
TGTGCCAGCAGCGTAGGGGGACAGGGGGTTTACGCACCCCTCCACTTT
CASSVGGQGVYAPLHF
>.|TRBV5-1|TRBJ1-5
TGCGCCAGCAGCTTAGAAAGCAATCAGCCCCAGCATTTT
CASSLESNQPQHF
>.|TRBV18|TRBJ2-5
TGTGCCAGCTCATCGACTGGGGCCCGGGGAGAGACCCAGTACTTC
CASSSTGARGETQYF
>.|TRBV19|TRBJ1-2
TGTGCCAGTAGTATAGATAACAGCAGGGCCAACTATGGCTACACCTTC
CASSIDNSRANYGYTF
>TRBD1|TRBV7-9|TRBJ1-1
TGTGCCAGCAGCTTGGGACAGTTGCTGAACACTGAAGCTTTCTTT
CASSLGQLLNTEAFF
>.|TRBV21-1|TRBJ2-7
TGTGCCAGCAGCAAAAGGGTTGGTGCGGGACAGGATTACGAGCAGTACTTC
CASSKRVGAGQDYEQYF
>TRBD1|TRBV2|TRBJ1-1
TGTGCCAGCAGGGGAACAGGGGTCCTGAACACTGAAGCTTTCTTT
CASRGTGVLNTEAFF
>TRBD1|TRBV7-8|TRBJ2-1
TGTGCCAGCAGCCCTTGGACAGGGGGCCTAGGAGAGCAGTTCTTC
CASSPWTGGLGEQFF
>TRBD2|TRBV27|TRBJ2-2
TGTGCCAGCAGTCGGGGGGGGGCCGGGACACTCACCGGGGAGCTGTTTTTT
CASSRGGAGTLTGELFF
>TRBD1|TRBV28|TRBJ1-4
TGTGCCAGCAGGTCCGGGACAGCAACTAATGAAAAACTGTTTTTT
CASRSGTATNEKLFF
>.|TRBV28|TRBJ1-6
TGTGCCAGCAGTTTTTTTTCCTATAATTCACCCCTCCACTTT
CASSFFSYNSPLHF
>TRBD1|TRBV19|TRBJ2-7
TGTGCCAGTAGTATAACGACAGGGAGTGCCTACGAGCAGTACTTC
CASSITTGSAYEQYF
>.|TRBV5-6|TRBJ1-1
TGTGCCAGCACCTTCCGGATGAACACTGAAGCTTTCTTT
CASTFRMNTEAFF
>.|TRBV24-1|TRBJ1-2
TGTGCCACCAGTCCCCGCATGGCAGACAGAATTGATGGCTACACCTTC
CATSPRMADRIDGYTF
>TRBD1|TRBV18|TRBJ2-7
TGTGCCAGCTCACCTGTATTGGGACAGGGAAACGAGCAGTACTTC
CASSPVLGQGNEQYF
>.|TRBV2|TRBJ2-7
TGTGCCAGCAGGGCAGGGCTGCCCCAAATTACCTACGAGCAGTACTTC
CASRAGLPQITYEQYF
>.|TRBV19|TRBJ2-5
TGTGCCAGTAATCCCGTGGGAATTTTGACGGCGGAGACCCAGTACTTC
CASNPVGILTAETQYF
>.|TRBV5-1|TRBJ1-3
TGCGCCAGCAGCTCTTCCGGGGGAAACACCATATATTTT
CASSSSGGNTIYF
>.|TRBV18|TRBJ1-3
TGTGCCAGCTCACCGGGACAAACTGGAAACACCATATATTTT
CASSPGQTGNTIYF
>TRBD1|TRBV9|TRBJ2-4
TGTGCCAGCAGCCCCCGGACAGGCGAAAAAAACATTCAGTACTTC
CASSPRTGEKNIQYF
>TRBD1|TRBV28|TRBJ1-5
TGTGCCAGCAGTGGTCAGACAGGGGTGTATCAGCCCCAGCATTTT
CASSGQTGVYQPQHF
>.|TRBV7-2|TRBJ1-5
TGTGCCAGCAGCCCAAAAACCCCACAGGGTGGTCAGCCCCAGCATTTT
CASSPKTPQGGQPQHF
>TRBD2|TRBV9|TRBJ2-5
TGTGCCAGCAGCTCTGGACTAGCGGGGGGAATACAAGAGACCCAGTACTTC
CASSSGLAGGIQETQYF
>TRBD2|TRBV7-9|TRBJ2-3
TGTGCCAGCAGCATTTATAGCGGGGGGGCCGTATATACGCAGTATTTT
CASSIYSGGAVYTQYF
>.|TRBV4-3|TRBJ2-3
TGCGCCAGCAGCCAAGTCGGGCGGGGTGTGGCAGATACGCAGTATTTT
CASSQVGRGVADTQYF
>.|TRBV19|TRBJ1-2
TGTGCCAGTAGTATCTTGTCCAACTATGGCTACACCTTC
CASSILSNYGYTF
>TRBD1|TRBV6-5|TRBJ1-6
TGTGCCAGCAGCAGAATAACAGGGGCTGGTTCACCCCTCCACTTT
CASSRITGAGSPLHF
>TRBD1|TRBV20-1|TRBJ1-2
TGCAGTGCTAGTGGGACAGGCGGCTATGGCTACACCTTC
CSASGTGGYGYTF
>.|TRBV4-3|TRBJ1-1
TGCGCCAGCAGCCAAGGGCCTGAGGGCCCTGAAGCTTTCTTT
CASSQGPEGPEAFF
>.|TRBV15|TRBJ2-2
TGTGCCACCAGCAGAATCGGACGGGGCACCGGGGAGCTGTTTTTT
CATSRIGRGTGELFF
>TRBD1|TRBV6-5|TRBJ1-1
TGTGCCAGCAAAACTCAGGGGGCAGGTACTGAAGCTTTCTTT
CASKTQGAGTEAFF
>TRBD2|TRBV9|TRBJ2-3
TGTGCCAGCAGCGCTAGCGGGGGGTCCACAGATACGCAGTATTTT
CASSASGGSTDTQYF
>.|TRBV19|TRBJ2-2
TGTGCCAGTAGTAGGGCTAGTGCCGGGGAGCTGTTTTTT
CASSRASAGELFF
>TRBD1|TRBV5-1|TRBJ2-1
TGCGCCAGCAGCCGGGGGACAGGGGGTAACGATGAGCAGTTCTTC
CASSRGTGGNDEQFF